This TCR beta chain is from a study of T cell repertoires in cytomegalovirus infection. The study's findings and limits: Summed frequency of shared TCR beta families picked out CMV carriers who also had the relevant HLA.

Remarks on this clonotype: Antigen unknown.

TCRdb reprocessed the reads with MiXCR, giving one entry per CDR3 protein. The top ten hold about 48% of the sample, which has some 590,000 distinct CDR3 sequences, around 40% seen once. The CDR3 sequence is 16 residues long. The germline V gene has CDR1 LGHNA and CDR2 YSLEER. Trimming removed 1 base at V and 0 bases at J, with 13 bases between. The sequence was collected from a human donor in good health (CMV status not recorded). Some clones in this sample may be carry-over from other donors' samples. Sequencing was performed on cultured PBMCs, taken from culture after CMV antigen stimulation. The J gene is TRBJ2-7, the V gene TRBV4-3; TRBD2 might be the D (7 bases). CDR3 protein: CASSQAWGGGSYEQYF. The CDR3 nucleotides read TGCGCCAGCAGCCAAGCCTGGGGGGGCGGCTCCTACGAGCAGTACTTC.